This T cell receptor beta chain comes out of a study of control samples from healthy donors and cancer patients. Germline V CDR1 and CDR2: KGHDR, SFDVKD. This CDR3 spans 14 amino acids. V was trimmed by 4 bases and J by 4 bases, leaving 12 bases between them. Generated by immunoSEQ multiplex PCR, the TCRdb table keeps only in-frame clones and is missing some. The sample yields 84,000 or so clones, around 91% seen once. The material sequenced was blood. The receptor comes from a man aged 30 to 45 in good health. The chain uses TRBV24-1 and TRBJ1-2; D ambiguous. CDR3 sequence (DNA): TGTGCCACCAGTGACTCGACATTCAGCTATGGCTACACCTTC. Translation gives CATSDSTFSYGYTF.